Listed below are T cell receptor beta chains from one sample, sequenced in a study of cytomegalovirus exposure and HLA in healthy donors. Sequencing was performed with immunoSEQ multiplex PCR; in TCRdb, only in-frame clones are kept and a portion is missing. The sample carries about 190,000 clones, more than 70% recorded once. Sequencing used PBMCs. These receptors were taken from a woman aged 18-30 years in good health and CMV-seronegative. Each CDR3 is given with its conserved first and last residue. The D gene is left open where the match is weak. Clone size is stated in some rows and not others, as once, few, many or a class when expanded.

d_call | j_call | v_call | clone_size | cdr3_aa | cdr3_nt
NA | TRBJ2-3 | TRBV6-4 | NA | CASSETRDTDTQYF | TGTGCCAGCAGTGAGACCCGGGACACAGATACGCAGTATTTT
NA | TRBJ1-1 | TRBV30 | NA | CAWGRENTEAFF | TGTGCCTGGGGACGGGAGAACACTGAAGCTTTCTTT
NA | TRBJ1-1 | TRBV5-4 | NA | CASSSVQGHTEAFF | TGTGCCAGCAGCTCAGTACAGGGTCACACTGAAGCTTTCTTT
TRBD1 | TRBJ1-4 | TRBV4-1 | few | CASSLSGQLNEKLFF | TGCGCCAGCAGCCTATCGGGACAGTTAAATGAAAAACTGTTTTTT
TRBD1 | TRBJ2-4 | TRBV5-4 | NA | CATQGQGRENIQYF | TGTGCCACCCAGGGACAGGGACGTGAAAACATTCAGTACTTC
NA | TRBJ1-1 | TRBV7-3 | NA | CASSRDRNTEAFF | TGTGCCAGCAGCCGCGATAGGAACACTGAAGCTTTCTTT
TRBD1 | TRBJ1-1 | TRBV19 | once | CASSTWTGGPNTEAFF | TGTGCCAGTAGTACCTGGACAGGGGGCCCTAACACTGAAGCTTTCTTT
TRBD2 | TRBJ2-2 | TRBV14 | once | CASSQDNRLAGGRTGELFF | TGTGCCAGCAGCCAAGATAATCGACTAGCGGGAGGGCGAACCGGGGAGCTGTTTTTT
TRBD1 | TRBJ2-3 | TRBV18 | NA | CASSPWDSQDGTQYF | TGTGCCAGCTCACCTTGGGACAGTCAGGACGGTACGCAGTATTTT
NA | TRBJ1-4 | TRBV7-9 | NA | CASSTAGGQNEKLFF | TGTGCCAGCAGCACCGCCGGGGGGCAAAATGAAAAACTGTTTTTT
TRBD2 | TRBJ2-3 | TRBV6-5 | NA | CASSPGTSLTDTQYF | TGTGCCAGCAGCCCCGGGACTAGCCTAACAGATACGCAGTATTTT
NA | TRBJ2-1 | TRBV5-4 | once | CASSARDTPAYNEQFF | TGTGCCAGCAGCGCCCGGGACACCCCGGCTTACAATGAGCAGTTCTTC
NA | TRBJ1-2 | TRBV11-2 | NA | CASSNTGINGYTF | TGTGCCAGCAGCAACACAGGGATTAATGGCTACACCTTC
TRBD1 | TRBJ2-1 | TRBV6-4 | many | CASSDGTGGNEQFF | TGTGCCAGCAGTGACGGGACAGGGGGCAATGAGCAGTTCTTC
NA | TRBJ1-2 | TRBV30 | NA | CAWSRPGKDGYTF | TGTGCCTGGAGTAGGCCAGGGAAGGATGGCTACACCTTC
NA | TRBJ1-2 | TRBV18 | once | CASSPDSSYGYTF | TGTGCCAGCTCACCAGATTCCAGCTATGGCTACACCTTC
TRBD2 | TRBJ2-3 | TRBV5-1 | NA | CASSLGAGGPTDTQYF | TGCGCCAGCAGCTTGGGGGCGGGAGGGCCCACAGATACGCAGTATTTT
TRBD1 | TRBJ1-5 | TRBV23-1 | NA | CASRQVRQGTPYQPQHF | TGCGCCAGCAGACAGGTGCGACAGGGGACGCCATATCAGCCCCAGCATTTT
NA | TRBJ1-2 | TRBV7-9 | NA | CASSVLGGVNYGYTF | TGTGCCAGCAGTGTTCTCGGGGGGGTTAACTATGGCTACACCTTC
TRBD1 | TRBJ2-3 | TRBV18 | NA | CASSPTGVTDTQYF | TGTGCCAGCTCACCGACAGGGGTCACAGATACGCAGTATTTT
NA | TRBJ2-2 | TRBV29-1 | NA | CSVEGGGGELFF | TGCAGCGTTGAGGGGGGAGGCGGGGAGCTGTTTTTT
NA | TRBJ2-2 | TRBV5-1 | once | CASSYATGITGELFF | TGCGCCAGCAGCTATGCCACGGGGATCACCGGGGAGCTGTTTTTT
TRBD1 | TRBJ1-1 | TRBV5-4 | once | CASSLPGQGGSEAFF | TGTGCCAGCAGCTTGCCGGGACAGGGAGGTTCTGAAGCTTTCTTT
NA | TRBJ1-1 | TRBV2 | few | CASQDRKWAAFF | TGTGCCAGCCAAGACCGAAAGTGGGCAGCTTTCTTT
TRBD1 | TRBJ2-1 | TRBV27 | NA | CASSQTPGQGPNFAYNEQFF | TGTGCCAGCAGTCAGACCCCGGGACAGGGACCCAATTTCGCCTACAATGAGCAGTTCTTC
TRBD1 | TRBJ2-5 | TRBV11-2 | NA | CASSSLLGTEAQYF | TGTGCCAGCAGCTCCCTCCTAGGGACAGAGGCCCAGTACTTC
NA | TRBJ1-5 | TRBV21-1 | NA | CASSKDRDSPNQPQHF | TGTGCCAGCAGCAAAGATCGGGACAGCCCCAATCAGCCCCAGCATTTT
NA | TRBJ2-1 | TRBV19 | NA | CASSGFAEYSNSYNEQFF | TGTGCCAGTAGTGGGTTCGCGGAGTACTCCAACTCCTACAATGAGCAGTTCTTC
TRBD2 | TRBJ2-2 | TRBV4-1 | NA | CASSPKGRVKGPGELFF | TGCGCCAGCAGCCCTAAAGGGAGGGTCAAAGGTCCCGGGGAGCTGTTTTTT
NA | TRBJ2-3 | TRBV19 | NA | CASSDRRADTQYF | TGTGCCAGTTCCGATAGACGGGCAGATACGCAGTATTTT
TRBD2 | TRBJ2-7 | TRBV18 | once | CASSPTSGSPYF | TGTGCCAGCTCGCCGACTAGCGGGAGTCCGTACTTC
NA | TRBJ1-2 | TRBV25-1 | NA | CASSEFKGFGYTF | TGTGCCAGCAGTGAATTTAAGGGGTTTGGCTACACCTTC
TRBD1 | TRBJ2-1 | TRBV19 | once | CASSSTGGRNNEQFF | TGTGCCAGTAGCTCGACAGGGGGAAGGAACAATGAGCAGTTCTTC
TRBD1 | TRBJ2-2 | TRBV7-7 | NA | CASSSTGVTGELFF | TGTGCCAGCAGCTCGACAGGGGTCACCGGGGAGCTGTTTTTT
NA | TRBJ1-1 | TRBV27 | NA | CASSLGREAFF | TGTGCCAGCAGTTTGGGCAGGGAAGCTTTCTTT
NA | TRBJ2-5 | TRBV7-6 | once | CASSPNQETQYF | TGTGCCAGCAGCCCCAACCAAGAGACCCAGTACTTC
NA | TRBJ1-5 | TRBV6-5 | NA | CASSYSGGDQPQHF | TGTGCCAGCAGTTACTCCGGGGGGGATCAGCCCCAGCATTTT
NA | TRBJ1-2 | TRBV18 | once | CASSPIAANYGYTF | TGTGCCAGCTCACCCATAGCCGCTAACTATGGCTACACCTTC
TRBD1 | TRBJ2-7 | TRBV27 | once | CASSWGTGGVDGTPYEQYF | TGTGCCAGCAGTTGGGGGACAGGGGGCGTAGACGGGACACCCTACGAGCAGTACTTC
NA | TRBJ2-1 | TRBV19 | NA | CASSIGWRGRRSYNEQFF | TGTGCCAGTAGTATAGGGTGGCGGGGGCGGCGGTCCTACAATGAGCAGTTCTTC
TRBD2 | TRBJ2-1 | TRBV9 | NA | CASSVAAGGVNEQFF | TGTGCCAGCAGCGTAGCGGCGGGAGGTGTGAATGAGCAGTTCTTC
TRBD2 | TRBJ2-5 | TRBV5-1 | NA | CASRPSGTSGRVETQYF | TGCGCCAGCAGGCCGTCCGGGACTAGCGGGAGGGTGGAGACCCAGTACTTC
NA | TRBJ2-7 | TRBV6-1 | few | CASIGGLSYEQYF | TGTGCCAGCATTGGGGGACTTTCCTACGAGCAGTACTTC
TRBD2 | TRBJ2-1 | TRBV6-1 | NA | CASSGSGGGMEQFF | TGTGCCAGCAGTGGGAGCGGCGGGGGTATGGAGCAGTTCTTC
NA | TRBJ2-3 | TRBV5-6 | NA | CASSLTRVADTQYF | TGTGCCAGCAGCTTGACGAGGGTAGCAGATACGCAGTATTTT
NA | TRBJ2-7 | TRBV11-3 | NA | CASSLSGSPDQYF | TGTGCCAGCAGCTTATCCGGGAGCCCCGACCAGTACTTC
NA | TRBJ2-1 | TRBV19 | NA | CASSPAGTTYYNEQFF | TGTGCCAGTAGTCCCGCCGGGACAACTTATTACAATGAGCAGTTCTTC
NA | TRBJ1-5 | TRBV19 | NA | CASSRKTQGGGNQPQHF | TGTGCCAGTAGTAGGAAAACTCAGGGAGGCGGCAATCAGCCCCAGCATTTT
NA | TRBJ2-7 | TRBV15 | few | CATGRGYEQYF | TGTGCCACCGGCCGCGGATACGAGCAGTACTTC
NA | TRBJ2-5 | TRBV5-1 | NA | CASEEETQYF | TGCGCCAGCGAGGAGGAGACCCAGTACTTC
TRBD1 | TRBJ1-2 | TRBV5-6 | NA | CASSLGRTGQKYGYTF | TGTGCCAGCAGCTTAGGCCGGACAGGCCAGAAGTATGGCTACACCTTC
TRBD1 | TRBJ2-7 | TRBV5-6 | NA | CASSFVGQGYYEQYF | TGTGCCAGCAGCTTTGTGGGACAGGGATACTACGAGCAGTACTTC